This T cell receptor (beta chain) was identified in a study of T cell repertoires in cytomegalovirus infection. TCRdb recomputed calls from the reads with MiXCR, one row per CDR3 protein. The sample has 160,000 or so distinct CDR3 sequences, roughly 20% seen once. CDR3 length: 12 residues. Germline CDR1 reads MNHNY; CDR2 reads SVGAGI (reference sequence). V was cut by 6 bases and J by 6 bases, with 12 bases left in between. About this clonotype: Its antigen is not identified.

The sample was CD8+ T cells from cultured PBMCs, taken from culture after CMV antigen stimulation. The receptor comes from a human donor in good health (CMV status not recorded). Some clones in this sample may be carry-over from other donors' samples. The V gene is TRBV6-6, the J gene TRBJ2-7; D is possibly TRBD1 or TRBD2 (5 bases each). CDR3 DNA sequence: TGTGCCAGCAGCCCGGGACCACCCGAGCAGTACTTC. It specifies CASSPGPPEQYF.